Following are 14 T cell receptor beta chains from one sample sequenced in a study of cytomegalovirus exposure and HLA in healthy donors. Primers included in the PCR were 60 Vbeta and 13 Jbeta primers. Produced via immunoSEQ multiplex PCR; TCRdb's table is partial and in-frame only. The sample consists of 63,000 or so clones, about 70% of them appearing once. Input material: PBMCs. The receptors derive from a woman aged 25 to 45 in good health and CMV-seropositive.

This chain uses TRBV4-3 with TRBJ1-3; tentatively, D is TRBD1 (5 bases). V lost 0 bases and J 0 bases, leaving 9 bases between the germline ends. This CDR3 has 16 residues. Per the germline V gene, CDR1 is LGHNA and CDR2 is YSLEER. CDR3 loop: CASSQDAGFSGNTIYF. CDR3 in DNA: TGCGCCAGCAGCCAAGACGCAGGGTTCTCTGGAAACACCATATATTTT.

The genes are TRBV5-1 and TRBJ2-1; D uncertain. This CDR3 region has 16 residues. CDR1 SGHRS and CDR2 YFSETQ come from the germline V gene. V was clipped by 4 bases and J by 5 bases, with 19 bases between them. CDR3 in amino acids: CASSPTLTPLNNEQFF. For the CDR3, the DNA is TGCGCCAGCAGCCCCACCTTGACTCCCCTTAACAATGAGCAGTTCTTC.

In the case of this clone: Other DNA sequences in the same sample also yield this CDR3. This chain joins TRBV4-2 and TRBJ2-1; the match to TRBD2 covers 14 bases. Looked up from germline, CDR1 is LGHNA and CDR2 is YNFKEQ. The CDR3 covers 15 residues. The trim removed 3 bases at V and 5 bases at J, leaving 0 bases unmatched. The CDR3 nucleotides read TGTGCCAGCAGCCAGGGACTAGCGGGGGACAATGAGCAGTTCTTC. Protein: CASSQGLAGDNEQFF.

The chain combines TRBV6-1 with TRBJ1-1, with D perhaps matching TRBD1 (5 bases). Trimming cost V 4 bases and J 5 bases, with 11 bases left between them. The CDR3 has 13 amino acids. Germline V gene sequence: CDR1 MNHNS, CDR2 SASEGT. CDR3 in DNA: TGTGCCAGCAGTGCCACTCCAGGGACTGAAGCTTTCTTT. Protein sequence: CASSATPGTEAFF.

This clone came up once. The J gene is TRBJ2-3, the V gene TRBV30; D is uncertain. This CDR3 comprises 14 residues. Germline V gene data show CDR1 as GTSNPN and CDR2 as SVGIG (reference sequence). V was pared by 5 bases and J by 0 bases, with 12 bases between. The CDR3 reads CAWEYVSSTDTQYF. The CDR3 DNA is TGTGCCTGGGAGTACGTGTCTAGCACAGATACGCAGTATTTT.

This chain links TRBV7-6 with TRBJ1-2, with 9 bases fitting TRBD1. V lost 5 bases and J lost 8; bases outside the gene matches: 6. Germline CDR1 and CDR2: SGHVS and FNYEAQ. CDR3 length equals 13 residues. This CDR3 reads CASSPDRGRGYTF. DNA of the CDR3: TGTGCCAGCAGCCCGGACAGGGGCAGGGGCTACACCTTC.

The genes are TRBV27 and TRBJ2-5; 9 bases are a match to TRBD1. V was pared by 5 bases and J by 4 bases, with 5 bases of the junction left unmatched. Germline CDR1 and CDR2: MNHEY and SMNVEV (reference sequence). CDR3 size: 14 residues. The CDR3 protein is CASSPRDRVETQYF. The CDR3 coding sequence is TGTGCCAGCAGTCCAAGGGACAGGGTAGAGACCCAGTACTTC.

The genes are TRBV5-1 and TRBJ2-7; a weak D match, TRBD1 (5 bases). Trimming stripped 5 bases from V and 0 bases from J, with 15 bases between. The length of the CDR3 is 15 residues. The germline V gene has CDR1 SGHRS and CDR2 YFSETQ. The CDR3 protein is CASRPDSSNSYEQYF. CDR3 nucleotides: TGCGCCAGCAGACCCGACAGCTCAAACTCCTACGAGCAGTACTTC.

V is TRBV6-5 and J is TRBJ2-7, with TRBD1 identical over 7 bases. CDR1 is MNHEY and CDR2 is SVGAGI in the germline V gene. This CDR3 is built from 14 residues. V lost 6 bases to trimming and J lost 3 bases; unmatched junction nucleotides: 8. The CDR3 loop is CASRPGTAVYEQYF. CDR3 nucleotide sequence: TGTGCCAGCAGACCCGGGACAGCTGTCTACGAGCAGTACTTC.

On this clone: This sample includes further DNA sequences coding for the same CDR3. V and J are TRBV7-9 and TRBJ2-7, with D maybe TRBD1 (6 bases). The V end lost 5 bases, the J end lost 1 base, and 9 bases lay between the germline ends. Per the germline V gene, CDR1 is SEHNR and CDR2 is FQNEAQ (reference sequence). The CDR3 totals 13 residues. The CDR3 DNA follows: TGTGCCAGCAGCCCAGGACAGTCCTACGAGCAGTACTTC. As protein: CASSPGQSYEQYF. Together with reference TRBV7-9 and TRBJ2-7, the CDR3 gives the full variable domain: DTGVSQNPRHKITKRGQNVTFRCDPISEHNRLYWYRQTLGQGPEFLTYFQNEAQLEKSRLLSDRFSAERPKGSFSTLEIQRTEQGDSAMYLCASSPGQSYEQYFGPGTRLTVT.

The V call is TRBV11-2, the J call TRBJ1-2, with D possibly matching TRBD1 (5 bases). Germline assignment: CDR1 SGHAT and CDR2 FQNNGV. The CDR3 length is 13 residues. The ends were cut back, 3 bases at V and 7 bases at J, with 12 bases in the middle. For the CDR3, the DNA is TGTGCCAGCAGCTTGGGGGGAATAGGTGGCTACACCTTC. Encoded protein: CASSLGGIGGYTF. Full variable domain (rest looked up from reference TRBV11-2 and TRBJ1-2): EAGVAQSPRYKIIEKRQSVAFWCNPISGHATLYWYQQILGQGPKLLIQFQNNGVVDDSQLPKDRFSAERLKGVDSTLKIQPAKLEDSAVYLCASSLGGIGGYTFGSGTRLTVV.

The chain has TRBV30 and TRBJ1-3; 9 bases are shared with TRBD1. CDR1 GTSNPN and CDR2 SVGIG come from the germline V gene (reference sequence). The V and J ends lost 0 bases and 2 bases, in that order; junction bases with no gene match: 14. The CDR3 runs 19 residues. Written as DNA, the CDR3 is TGTGCCTGGAGTGTACCCCTGGGACAGGGTGCTGGTGCTGGAAACACCATATATTTT. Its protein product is CAWSVPLGQGAGAGNTIYF.

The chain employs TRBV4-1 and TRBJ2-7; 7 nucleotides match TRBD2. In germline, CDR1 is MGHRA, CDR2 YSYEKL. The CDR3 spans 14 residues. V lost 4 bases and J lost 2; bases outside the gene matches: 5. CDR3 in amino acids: CASSPYLAAYEQYF. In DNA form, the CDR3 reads TGCGCCAGCAGCCCCTATCTAGCGGCCTACGAGCAGTACTTC.

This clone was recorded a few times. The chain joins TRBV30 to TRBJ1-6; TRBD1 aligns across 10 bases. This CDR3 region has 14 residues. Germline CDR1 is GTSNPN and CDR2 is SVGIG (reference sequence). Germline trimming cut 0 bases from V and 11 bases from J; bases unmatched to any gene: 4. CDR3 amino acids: CAWSVRDRGPPLHF. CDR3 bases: TGTGCCTGGAGTGTTCGGGACAGGGGTCCACCCCTCCACTTT.